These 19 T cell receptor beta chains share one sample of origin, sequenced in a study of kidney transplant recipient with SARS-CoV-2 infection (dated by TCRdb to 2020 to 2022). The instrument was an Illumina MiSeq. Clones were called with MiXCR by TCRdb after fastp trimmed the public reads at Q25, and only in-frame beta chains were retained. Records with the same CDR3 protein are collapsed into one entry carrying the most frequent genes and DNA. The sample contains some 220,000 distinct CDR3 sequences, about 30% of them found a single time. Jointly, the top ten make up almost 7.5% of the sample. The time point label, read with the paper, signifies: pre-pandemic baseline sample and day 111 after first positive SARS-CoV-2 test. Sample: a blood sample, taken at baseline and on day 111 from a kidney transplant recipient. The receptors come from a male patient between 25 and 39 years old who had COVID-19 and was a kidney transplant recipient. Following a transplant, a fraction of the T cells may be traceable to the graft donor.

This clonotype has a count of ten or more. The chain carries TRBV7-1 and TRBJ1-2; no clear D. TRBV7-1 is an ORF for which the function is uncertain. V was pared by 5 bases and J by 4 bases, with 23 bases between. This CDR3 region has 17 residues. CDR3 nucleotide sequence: TGTGCCAGCAGCGAGCTGTCTCACGAGGGAAAGACCTATGGCTACACCTTC. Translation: CASSELSHEGKTYGYTF.

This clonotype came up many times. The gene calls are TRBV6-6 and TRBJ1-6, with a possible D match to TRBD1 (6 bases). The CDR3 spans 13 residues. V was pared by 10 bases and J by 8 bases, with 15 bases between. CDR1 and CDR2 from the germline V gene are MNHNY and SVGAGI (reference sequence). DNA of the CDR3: TGTGCCATAAACAGGGAGCGGGATTCACCCCTCCACTTT. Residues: CAINRERDSPLHF.

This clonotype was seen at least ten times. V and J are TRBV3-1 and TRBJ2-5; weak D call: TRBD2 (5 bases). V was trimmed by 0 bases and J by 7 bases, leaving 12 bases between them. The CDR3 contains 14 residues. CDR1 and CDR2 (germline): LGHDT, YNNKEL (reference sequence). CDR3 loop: CASSQDLSEGTQYF. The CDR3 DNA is TGTGCCAGCAGCCAAGATCTGTCAGAGGGGACCCAGTACTTC.

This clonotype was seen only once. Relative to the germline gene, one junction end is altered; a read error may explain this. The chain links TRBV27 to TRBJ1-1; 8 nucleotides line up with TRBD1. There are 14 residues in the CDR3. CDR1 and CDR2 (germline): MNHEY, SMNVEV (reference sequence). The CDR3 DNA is TGTGCCAGCAGTCTCAGGGGGCCGAACACTGGAGCTTTCTTT. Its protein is CASSLRGPNTGAFF.

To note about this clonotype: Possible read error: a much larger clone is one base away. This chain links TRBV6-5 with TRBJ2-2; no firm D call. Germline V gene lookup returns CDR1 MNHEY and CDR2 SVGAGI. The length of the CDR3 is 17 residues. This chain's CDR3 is CASNYVGPGANTGELFF. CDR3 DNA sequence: TGTGCCAGCAATTACGTAGGTCCGGGCGCGAACACCGGGGAGCTGTTTTTT.

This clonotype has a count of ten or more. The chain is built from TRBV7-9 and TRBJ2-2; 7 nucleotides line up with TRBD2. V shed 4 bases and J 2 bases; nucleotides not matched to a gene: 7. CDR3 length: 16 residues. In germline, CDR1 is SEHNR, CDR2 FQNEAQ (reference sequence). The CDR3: CASSYWRGINTGELFF. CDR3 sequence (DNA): TGTGCCAGCAGCTACTGGCGGGGGATAAACACCGGGGAGCTGTTTTTT.

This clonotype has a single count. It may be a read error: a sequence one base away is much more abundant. CDR3 coding DNA: TGTGCCAGTATGTTCAACTCTGGAAACGCCATATATTTT. It translates to CASMFNSGNAIYF. The chain recombines TRBV19 with TRBJ1-3; D unresolved. The CDR3 loop spans 13 amino acids. Germline values: CDR1 LNHDA, CDR2 SQIVND (reference sequence).

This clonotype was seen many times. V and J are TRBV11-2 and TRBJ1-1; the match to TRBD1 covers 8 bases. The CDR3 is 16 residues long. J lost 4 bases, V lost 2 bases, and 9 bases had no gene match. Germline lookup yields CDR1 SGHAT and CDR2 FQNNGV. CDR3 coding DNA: TGTGCCAGCAGCTTACAAGGGACAGGTTCGCGCACTGAAGCTTTCTTT. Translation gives CASSLQGTGSRTEAFF.

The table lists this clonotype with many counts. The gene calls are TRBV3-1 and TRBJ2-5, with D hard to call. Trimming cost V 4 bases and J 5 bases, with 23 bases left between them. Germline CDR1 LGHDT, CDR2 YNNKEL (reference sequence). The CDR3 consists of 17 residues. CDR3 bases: TGTGCCAGCAGCCGCATGAATCCCATTTCTTTCTCTGAGACCCAGTACTTC. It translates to CASSRMNPISFSETQYF.

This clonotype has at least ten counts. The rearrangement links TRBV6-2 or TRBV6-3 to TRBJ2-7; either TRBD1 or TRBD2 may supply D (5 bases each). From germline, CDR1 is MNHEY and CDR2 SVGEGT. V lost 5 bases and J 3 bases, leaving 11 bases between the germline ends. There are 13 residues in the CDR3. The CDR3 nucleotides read TGTGCCAGCAGTCCAGGGAGTTTCTACGAGCAGTACTTC. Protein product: CASSPGSFYEQYF.

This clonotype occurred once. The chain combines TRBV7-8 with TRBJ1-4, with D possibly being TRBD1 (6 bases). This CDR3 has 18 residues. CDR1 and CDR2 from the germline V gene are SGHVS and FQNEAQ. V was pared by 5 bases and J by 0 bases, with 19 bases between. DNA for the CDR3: TGTGCCAGCAGCCGACCGACAAGGGGGTATGCAACTAATGAAAAACTGTTTTTT. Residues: CASSRPTRGYATNEKLFF.

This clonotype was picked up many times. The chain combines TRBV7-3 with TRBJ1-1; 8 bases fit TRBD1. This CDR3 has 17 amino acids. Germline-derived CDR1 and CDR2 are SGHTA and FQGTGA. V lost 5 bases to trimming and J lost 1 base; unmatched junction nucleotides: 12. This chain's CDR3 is CASSASAGGSWNTEAFF. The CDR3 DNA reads TGTGCCAGCAGCGCCTCGGCAGGGGGCAGTTGGAACACTGAAGCTTTCTTT.

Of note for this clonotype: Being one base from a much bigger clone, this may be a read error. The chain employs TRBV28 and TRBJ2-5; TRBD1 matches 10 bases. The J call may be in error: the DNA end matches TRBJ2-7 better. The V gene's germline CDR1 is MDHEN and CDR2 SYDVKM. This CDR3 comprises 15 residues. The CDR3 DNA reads TGTGCCAGCACCCTAAACGGGACAGGGGCCTACGAGCAGTACTTC. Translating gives CASTLNGTGAYEQYF.

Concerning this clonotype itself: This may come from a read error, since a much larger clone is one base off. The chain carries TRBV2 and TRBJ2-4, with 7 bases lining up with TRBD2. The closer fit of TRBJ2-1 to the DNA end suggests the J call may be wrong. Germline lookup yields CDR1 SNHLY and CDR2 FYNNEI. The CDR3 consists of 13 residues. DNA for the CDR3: TGTGCCAGCAACGGTTTTCGGGAGGATGGGCAGTTCTTC. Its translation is CASNGFREDGQFF.

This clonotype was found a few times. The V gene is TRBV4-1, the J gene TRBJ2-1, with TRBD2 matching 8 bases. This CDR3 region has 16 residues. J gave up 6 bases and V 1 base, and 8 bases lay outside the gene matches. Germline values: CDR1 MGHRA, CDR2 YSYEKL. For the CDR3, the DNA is TGCGCCAGCAGCCAAGGAGCGGGAGTGGCGAGCAATGAGCAGTTCTTC. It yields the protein CASSQGAGVASNEQFF.

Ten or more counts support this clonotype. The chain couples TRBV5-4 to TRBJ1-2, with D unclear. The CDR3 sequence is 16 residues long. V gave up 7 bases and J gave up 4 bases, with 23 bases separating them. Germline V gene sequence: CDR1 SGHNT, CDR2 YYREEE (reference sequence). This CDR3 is CASGLGVPGKTYGYTF. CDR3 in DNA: TGTGCCAGCGGACTCGGCGTACCAGGAAAGACCTATGGCTACACCTTC.

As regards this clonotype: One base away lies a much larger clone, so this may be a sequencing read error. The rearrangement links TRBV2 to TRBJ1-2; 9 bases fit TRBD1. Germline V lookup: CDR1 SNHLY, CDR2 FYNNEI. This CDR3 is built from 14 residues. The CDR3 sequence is CASGELQGAGGYTF. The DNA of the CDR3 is TGTGCCAGCGGTGAGCTACAGGGGGCAGGTGGCTACACCTTC.

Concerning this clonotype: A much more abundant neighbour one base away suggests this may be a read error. CDR3 loop: CASSISNPISIRTEASF. CDR3 nucleotides: TGTGCCAGCAGCATTTCGAATCCCATTTCAATTCGCACTGAAGCTTCCTTT. The chain has TRBV3-1 and TRBJ1-1; the D is unclear. The germline V gene encodes CDR1 LGHDT and CDR2 YNNKEL (reference sequence). This CDR3 contains 17 residues.

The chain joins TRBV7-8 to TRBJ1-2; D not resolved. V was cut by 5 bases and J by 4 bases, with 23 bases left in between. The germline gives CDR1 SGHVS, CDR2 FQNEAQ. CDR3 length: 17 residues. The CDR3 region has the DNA TGTGCCAGCAGCCACCTCTCGTTTACCCGAAAGACCTATGGCTACACCTTC. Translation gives CASSHLSFTRKTYGYTF.